The present TCR beta chain was sequenced within a study of T cell changes during pregnancy in multiple sclerosis. Clones were sequenced by immunoSEQ multiplex PCR, and TCRdb holds only the in-frame ones, with some missing. The sample has 40,000 to 55,000 clones; approximately 90% are singletons. There are 13 residues in the CDR3. Deletions cut 5 bases from V and 5 bases from J, with 12 bases between. Germline assignment: CDR1 LNHDA and CDR2 SQIVND (reference sequence). The clonotype was recovered from a female donor with multiple sclerosis, enrolled in a pregnancy study. Specimen: CD8+ T cells from peripheral blood mononuclear cells, collected in the second trimester of pregnancy. The chain is built from TRBV19 and TRBJ1-2; D is unresolved. CDR3 loop: CASSRRQIYGYTF. Written as DNA, the CDR3 is TGTGCCAGTAGTCGTCGCCAGATTTATGGCTACACCTTC.